This TCR beta chain emerged from a study of T-cell memory formation after mild COVID-19. The length of the CDR3 is 15 residues. V lost 0 bases to trimming and J lost 1 base, with 10 bases between them. CDR1 is SGHRS and CDR2 is YFSETQ in the germline V gene. This clonotype was seen ten or more times. TCRdb analysed the 5' RACE reads with MiXCR anew, one entry per CDR3 protein. The sample includes roughly 450,000 distinct CDR3 sequences, 18% seen only once; the top ten take 12%. The clonotype was recovered from an adult woman who had mild COVID-19 (a few samples of this study predate the infection). Cell type and time point are not known. Sequencing used PBMCs or a T cell subset sorted from them (not recorded which). The rearrangement uses TRBV5-1 and TRBJ1-1; D unclear. In DNA form, the CDR3 reads TGCGCCAGCAGCTTGGAGGGCACTGCGAACACTGAAGCTTTCTTT. Its translation is CASSLEGTANTEAFF.